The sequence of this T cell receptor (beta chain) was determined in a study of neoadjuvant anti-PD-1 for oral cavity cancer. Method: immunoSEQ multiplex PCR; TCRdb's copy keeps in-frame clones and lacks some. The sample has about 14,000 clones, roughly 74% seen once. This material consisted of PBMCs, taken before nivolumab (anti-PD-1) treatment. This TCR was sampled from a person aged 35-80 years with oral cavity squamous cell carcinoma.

The DNA of the CDR3 is TGCGCCAGCAGCCAAGATGCCTCAGGGTCGGGAAAGACTGAAGCTTTCTTT. It is translated as CASSQDASGSGKTEAFF. The chain links TRBV4-1 to TRBJ1-1, with D maybe TRBD1 (5 bases). This CDR3 is 17 amino acids long. Per germline, CDR1 MGHRA and CDR2 YSYEKL. Trimming removed 0 bases from V and 5 bases from J, with 19 bases in between.